The 6 T cell receptor beta chains reported below all come from one sample, sequenced in a study of post-analysis software for immune sequencing data. Findings of the study overall: In patients, five TRBV segments were more frequent than in controls, with TRBV5-6, TRBV5-1 and TRBV20-1 among them.

No antigen is known for these receptors. Carried by the TCR beta cDNA libraries were unique molecular identifiers. TCRdb redid the calling of the PCR reads with MiXCR, one entry per CDR3 protein. The profile shows fewer than 600,000 distinct CDR3 sequences, 45% of them singletons. Sequences were obtained from blood. These receptors were collected from a girl aged 5-17 years with multiple sclerosis.

This chain's CDR3 is CASRPSGGPYNEQFF. Here the CDR3 DNA reads TGTGCCAGCAGACCTAGCGGGGGCCCCTACAATGAGCAGTTCTTC. This sequence joins TRBV6-5 and TRBJ2-1; 10 bases agree with TRBD2. The length of the CDR3 is 15 residues. The J segment lost 2 bases and the V segment lost 6 bases, leaving 4 bases of the junction unmatched. CDR1 is MNHEY and CDR2 is SVGAGI in the germline V gene.

J is TRBJ1-5 and V is TRBV6-1, with D perhaps matching TRBD1 (5 bases). The CDR3 sequence is 18 residues long. Germline lookup yields CDR1 MNHNS and CDR2 SASEGT. Trimming stripped 6 bases from V and 4 bases from J, with 25 bases between. CDR3 in DNA: TGTGCCAGCAGAATAAACTACCGGGACTCTAGGAAGAATCAGCCCCAGCATTTT. Its protein product is CASRINYRDSRKNQPQHF.

This chain links TRBV10-3 with TRBJ1-2; TRBD1 is a possible D gene (6 bases). This CDR3 contains 15 residues. Trimming took off 3 bases at V and 6 bases at J, with 17 bases between the two ends. Germline V gives CDR1 ENHRY, CDR2 SYGVKD. The CDR3 DNA is TGTGCCATCAGTGACAGGGGAAGGACCTACAATGGCTACACCTTC. Translating it yields CAISDRGRTYNGYTF.

The chain links TRBV10-2 to TRBJ2-1, with 7 bases that match TRBD2. CDR3 size: 16 residues. Germline V gene lookup returns CDR1 WSHSY and CDR2 SAAADI. With 3 bases clipped from V and 3 bases from J, the junction kept 8 bases outside the gene matches. The DNA for the CDR3 is TGCGCCAGCAGTGACCTACTAGCGTGGAACTACAATGAGCAGTTCTTC. It translates to CASSDLLAWNYNEQFF.

The rearrangement uses TRBV3-1 and TRBJ2-1, with TRBD2 identical over 11 bases. Germline CDR1 LGHDT, CDR2 YNNKEL (reference sequence). V shed 3 bases, J shed 4 bases, and the junction held 8 bases outside the gene matches. This CDR3 has 17 residues. CDR3 residues: CASSQAPGLAEYNEQFF. CDR3 sequence (DNA): TGTGCCAGCAGCCAGGCTCCGGGACTAGCGGAATACAATGAGCAGTTCTTC.

This chain links TRBV15 with TRBJ2-1; no reliable D call. The V gene lost 0 bases and the J gene lost 6 bases, with 15 bases spanning the gap. The length of the CDR3 is 16 residues. Germline CDR1 is LNHNV and CDR2 is YYDKDF (reference sequence). This chain's CDR3 is CATSRDSGFFSNEQFF. CDR3 coding DNA: TGTGCCACCAGCAGAGATTCTGGGTTCTTCTCCAATGAGCAGTTCTTC.